Shown below are 13 T cell receptor beta chains from a single sample sequenced in a study of identical twins. TCRdb re-called the 5' RACE reads through MiXCR, storing one row per CDR3 protein. The data show roughly 750,000 distinct CDR3 sequences, approximately 21% seen once. The same data also contributed to another study, on T cells expressing NK-cell markers.

Sequenced sample: PBMCs. These receptors originate from a woman under 30 in good health.

This clonotype was found a few times. This chain connects TRBV20-1 to TRBJ2-1, with 7 nucleotides matching TRBD1. V was clipped by 6 bases and J by 7 bases; unmatched bases: 9. The CDR3 extends over 13 amino acids. Germline loops: CDR1 DFQATT, CDR2 SNEGSKA (reference sequence). CDR3 sequence: CSAPGQVGNEQFF. In nucleotides, the CDR3 is TGCAGTGCCCCCGGACAGGTCGGAAATGAGCAGTTCTTC.

This sequence joins TRBV6-1 and TRBJ2-1; 10 bases map to TRBD2. V was clipped by 6 bases and J by 7 bases; unmatched bases: 12. Germline V CDR1 and CDR2: MNHNS, SASEGT. The CDR3 runs 16 residues. The CDR3 protein is CASRPIPSGSQNEQFF. The CDR3 DNA sequence: TGTGCCAGCAGACCAATCCCTAGCGGGAGCCAAAATGAGCAGTTCTTC.

The chain joins TRBV25-1 to TRBJ2-2; no definite D call. Trimming cost V 1 base and J 1 base, with 4 bases left between them. Germline CDR1 MGHDK, CDR2 SYGVNS. This CDR3 comprises 14 residues. CDR3 amino acids: CASSEWKNTGELFF. The DNA of the CDR3 is TGTGCCAGCAGTGAATGGAAGAACACCGGGGAGCTGTTTTTT.

The chain joins TRBV4-1 to TRBJ2-3; D is possibly TRBD2 (6 bases). V was clipped by 1 base and J by 1 base, with 9 bases between them. CDR3 length: 15 amino acids. Germline V CDR1 and CDR2: MGHRA, YSYEKL. The CDR3 bases are TGCGCCAGCAGCCAAGGGGTAGCGGGCACAGATACGCAGTATTTT. This codes for CASSQGVAGTDTQYF.

V gene TRBV10-3 combines with J gene TRBJ1-1; TRBD1 matches at 9 bases. This CDR3 spans 15 amino acids. Trimming cost V 6 bases and J 1 base; bases outside gene matches: 6. Germline-derived CDR1 and CDR2 are ENHRY and SYGVKD. The CDR3 sequence: CAIRGGTGPNTEAFF. The CDR3 nucleotides are TGTGCCATCAGGGGGGGGACAGGGCCGAACACTGAAGCTTTCTTT.

This clonotype showed up just a few times. This chain uses TRBV30 with TRBJ2-7, with 9 positions matching TRBD1. V was clipped by 2 bases and J by 7 bases; unmatched bases: 6. CDR3 size: 13 residues. Looked up from germline, CDR1 is GTSNPN and CDR2 is SVGIG (reference sequence). CDR3 sequence reads: CAWSPTGGLEQYF. The DNA for the CDR3 is TGTGCCTGGAGTCCTACAGGGGGCTTAGAGCAGTACTTC.

There are a few counts of this clonotype. V usage is TRBV20-1 and J usage is TRBJ2-4; no reliable D call. Germline V lookup: CDR1 DFQATT, CDR2 SNEGSKA (reference sequence). This CDR3 region has 12 residues. The germline V and J ends were trimmed by 6 bases and 1 base, with 7 bases remaining between them. DNA of the CDR3: TGCAGTGCCCCGCAGGCCAAAAACATTCAGTACTTC. Its translation is CSAPQAKNIQYF.

The gene calls are TRBV6-6 and TRBJ2-3; TRBD1 aligns across 9 bases. There are 13 residues in the CDR3. Germline CDR1 and CDR2: MNHNY and SVGAGI (reference sequence). The ends lost 6 bases at V and 5 bases at J; junction bases unmatched: 3. This chain's CDR3 is CASSGQGIDTQYF. The CDR3 DNA is TGTGCCAGCAGCGGACAGGGGATAGATACGCAGTATTTT.

The chain has TRBV5-5 and TRBJ1-1; 8 nucleotides align to TRBD1. CDR3 length equals 13 residues. Germline assignment: CDR1 SGHKS and CDR2 YYEKEE (reference sequence). The V and J ends lost 2 bases and 11 bases, in that order; junction bases with no gene match: 8. CDR3 residues: CASSFWDRRMAFF. The CDR3 bases are TGTGCCAGCAGCTTTTGGGACAGGAGGATGGCTTTCTTT.

This clonotype was counted only a few times. The V gene is TRBV12-3 or TRBV12-4, the J gene TRBJ1-2, with D unresolved. V lost 5 bases and J 8 bases, leaving 18 bases between the germline ends. There are 14 residues in the CDR3. Here the CDR3 reads CASSPMGSRGGYTF. The CDR3 DNA follows: TGTGCCAGCAGTCCCATGGGCTCCAGAGGGGGCTACACCTTC.

In this sample, this clonotype turned up many times. The chain couples TRBV12-3 or TRBV12-4 to TRBJ2-1; D may be TRBD2 (5 bases). The CDR3 is 11 amino acids. The V end was cut by 1 base, the J end by 10 bases, with 5 bases between. Here the CDR3 DNA reads TGTGCCAGCAGTTTAGTAGCGGAGCAGTTCTTC. Amino acids: CASSLVAEQFF.

V and J are TRBV12-3 or TRBV12-4 and TRBJ2-1, with 11 bases lining up with TRBD1. This CDR3 is built from 15 residues. J gave up 5 bases and V 6 bases, and 6 bases lay outside the gene matches. The CDR3: CASSSPDRGHNEQFF. The CDR3 DNA sequence: TGTGCCAGCAGCTCCCCGGACAGGGGGCACAATGAGCAGTTCTTC.

This chain links TRBV5-1 with TRBJ2-7; unclear D gene. Germline V gene data show CDR1 as SGHRS and CDR2 as YFSETQ. The CDR3 contains 15 residues. V lost 2 bases, J lost 1 base, and 13 bases lay in between. As DNA, the CDR3 is TGCGCCAGCAGCTTTTGGACCCCCTTGTCCTACGAGCAGTACTTC. This translates into CASSFWTPLSYEQYF.